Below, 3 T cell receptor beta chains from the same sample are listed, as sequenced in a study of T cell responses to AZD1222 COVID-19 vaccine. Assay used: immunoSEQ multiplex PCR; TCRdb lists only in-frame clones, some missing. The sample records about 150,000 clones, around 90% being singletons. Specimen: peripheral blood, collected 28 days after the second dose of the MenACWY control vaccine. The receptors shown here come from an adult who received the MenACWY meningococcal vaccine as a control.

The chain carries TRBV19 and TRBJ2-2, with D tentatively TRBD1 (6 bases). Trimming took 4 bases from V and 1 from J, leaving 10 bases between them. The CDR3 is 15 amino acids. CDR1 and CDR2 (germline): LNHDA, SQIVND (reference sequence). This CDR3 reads CASSTKQGNTGELFF. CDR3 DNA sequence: TGTGCCAGTAGTACCAAACAGGGGAACACCGGGGAGCTGTTTTTT.

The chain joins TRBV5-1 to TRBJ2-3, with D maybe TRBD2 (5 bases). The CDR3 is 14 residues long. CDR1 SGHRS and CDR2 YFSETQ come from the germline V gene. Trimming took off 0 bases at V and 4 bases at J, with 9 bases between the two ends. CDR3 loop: CASSLGLLADTQYF. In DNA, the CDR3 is TGCGCCAGCAGCTTGGGCCTACTAGCAGATACGCAGTATTTT.

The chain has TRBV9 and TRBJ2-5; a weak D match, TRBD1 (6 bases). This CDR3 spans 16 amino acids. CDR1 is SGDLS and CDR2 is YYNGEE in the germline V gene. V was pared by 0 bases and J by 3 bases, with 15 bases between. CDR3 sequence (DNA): TGTGCCAGCAGCGTAGCTGGGGGCGCTTCGAAAGAGACCCAGTACTTC. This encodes CASSVAGGASKETQYF.